These 2 T cell receptor beta chains were sequenced from one sample in a study of T cell responses to AZD1222 COVID-19 vaccine. Method: immunoSEQ multiplex PCR; TCRdb's copy keeps in-frame clones and lacks some. The sample contains tens of thousands of clones, 90% to 95% of which appear only once. The sample was peripheral blood, taken on day 0 of AZD1222 vaccination. All receptors come from an adult in good health.

CDR3 in amino acids: CASRNRGNTEAFF. The CDR3 DNA is TGTGCCAGTAGAAACAGGGGGAACACTGAAGCTTTCTTT. V is TRBV19 and J is TRBJ1-1; 7 positions agree with TRBD1. Trimming took 6 bases from V and 1 from J; bases not matched to a gene: 2. Germline lookup yields CDR1 LNHDA and CDR2 SQIVND (reference sequence). This CDR3 has 13 residues. Supplemented by reference TRBV19 and TRBJ1-1, the full variable domain reads DGGITQSPKYLFRKEGQNVTLSCEQNLNHDAMYWYRQDPGQGLRLIYYSQIVNDFQKGDIAEGYSVSREKKESFPLTVTSAQKNPTAFYLCASRNRGNTEAFFGQGTRLTVV.

The V gene is TRBV10-1, the J gene TRBJ2-2, with D possibly being TRBD2 (5 bases). Germline V gives CDR1 WNHNN, CDR2 SYGVQD (reference sequence). Trimming shortened V by 3 bases and J by 7 bases, and 12 bases separated the two germline ends. The CDR3 contains 14 residues. This CDR3 reads CASSDEGRGGELFF. The CDR3 DNA sequence: TGCGCCAGCAGTGATGAGGGTAGAGGCGGGGAGCTGTTTTTT.